One sample yielded the 13 T cell receptor beta chains listed below, sequenced in a study of blood T cells in healthy people across ages. Sample-barcoded 5' priming and a J-beta primer mix drove a second PCR of 7 to 11 cycles. TCRdb recomputed calls from the 5' RACE reads with MiXCR, one row per CDR3 protein. The table lists around 900,000 distinct CDR3 sequences, around 28% of them singletons. Sequencing was done on a sample of blood. The receptor set was obtained from a woman at least 80 years old in good health.

This chain connects TRBV5-1 to TRBJ2-1; 12 bases are shared with TRBD2. CDR3 length: 13 amino acids. Trimming at V came to 3 bases and at J to 12 bases, leaving 4 bases not matched to a gene. Germline V gene data show CDR1 as SGHRS and CDR2 as YFSETQ. The CDR3 DNA follows: TGCGCCAGCAGCTCCACGACTAGCGGGGGGCAGTTCTTC. Protein product: CASSSTTSGGQFF.

This clonotype was seen at least ten times. This chain joins TRBV15 and TRBJ2-7, with 8 bases matching TRBD1. The CDR3 contains 16 residues. Germline V gene lookup returns CDR1 LNHNV and CDR2 YYDKDF (reference sequence). V lost 1 base to trimming and J lost 3 bases; unmatched junction nucleotides: 8. Here the CDR3 reads CATSRVTGQGYYEQYF. DNA for the CDR3: TGTGCCACCAGCAGAGTCACAGGACAGGGCTACTACGAGCAGTACTTC.

The chain has TRBV15 and TRBJ2-2, with D possibly TRBD2 on 7 matching bases. V was shortened by 7 bases and J by 5 bases, with 14 bases between the two germline ends. CDR3 length equals 14 residues. Germline V gene sequence: CDR1 LNHNV, CDR2 YYDKDF (reference sequence). The CDR3 loop reads CATNWGRGTGELFF. For the CDR3, the DNA is TGTGCCACCAACTGGGGGCGGGGGACCGGGGAGCTGTTTTTT.

This clonotype was seen a few times. The rearrangement joins TRBV7-2 to TRBJ2-2; D possibly corresponds to TRBD1 (6 bases). CDR1 is SGHTA, CDR2 FQGNSA, per germline. This CDR3 spans 14 amino acids. Trimming took off 4 bases at V and 7 bases at J, with 13 bases between the two ends. The CDR3, as DNA: TGTGCCAGCAGCTACGGACAGTTTAGCGGGGAGCTGTTTTTT. As protein: CASSYGQFSGELFF.

The chain recombines TRBV10-3 with TRBJ1-5; 8 bases fit TRBD1. Germline CDR1 reads ENHRY; CDR2 reads SYGVKD. The CDR3 runs to 14 residues. J lost 5 bases, V lost 6 bases, and 6 bases had no gene match. CDR3 residues: CAISRQGQDQPQHF. DNA for the CDR3: TGTGCCATCAGCAGACAGGGGCAGGATCAGCCCCAGCATTTT.

In its sample, this clonotype was seen a few times. The J gene is TRBJ2-7, the V gene TRBV7-2; 8 nucleotides agree with TRBD1. The CDR3 is 13 residues long. J was trimmed by 13 bases and V by 4 bases; bases with no gene match: 12. In germline, CDR1 is SGHTA, CDR2 FQGNSA. DNA for the CDR3: TGTGCCAGCAGCTCCAATGGACAGGGCCGCCTCTACTTC. Encoded protein: CASSSNGQGRLYF.

This clonotype was seen ten or more times. This CDR3 reads CASSPAGRAYEQYF. As DNA, the CDR3 is TGTGCCAGCAGCCCCGCGGGCCGGGCCTACGAGCAGTACTTC. V gene TRBV5-5 combines with J gene TRBJ2-7; tentatively, D is TRBD2 (5 bases). Trimming removed 4 bases from V and 2 bases from J, with 13 bases in between. There are 14 residues in the CDR3. Germline V CDR1 and CDR2: SGHKS, YYEKEE (reference sequence).

In this sample, this clonotype turned up a few times. Just one base apart from a much larger clone, this may be a read error. The rearrangement joins TRBV12-3 or TRBV12-4 to TRBJ2-5, with D possibly TRBD2 on 7 matching bases. The CDR3 is 16 amino acids. Deletions cut 8 bases from V and 11 bases from J, with 30 bases between. The CDR3 is CASSWGGHLSRNEQYF. CDR3 coding DNA: TGTGCCAGCTCATGGGGGGGACACCTCTCGAGAAATGAGCAGTACTTC.

The chain links TRBV7-2 to TRBJ2-7, with unresolved D. This CDR3 has 14 amino acids. Per germline, CDR1 SGHTA and CDR2 FQGNSA. V was cut by 4 bases and J by 2 bases, with 12 bases left in between. CDR3: CASSSTYSTYEQYF. CDR3 bases: TGTGCCAGCAGCTCAACTTACTCCACCTACGAGCAGTACTTC.

The rearrangement links TRBV5-5 to TRBJ1-1; TRBD1 matches at 7 bases. V lost 5 bases, J lost 3 bases, and 7 bases stayed unmatched. CDR3 length equals 14 residues. Germline CDR1 and CDR2: SGHKS and YYEKEE (reference sequence). Here the CDR3 reads CASSTGAGYTEAFF. The CDR3 DNA sequence: TGTGCCAGCAGTACAGGGGCCGGCTACACTGAAGCTTTCTTT.

This clonotype was seen a handful of times. The chain uses TRBV20-1 and TRBJ1-4, with D hard to call. The CDR3 is made up of 12 amino acids. CDR1 is DFQATT, CDR2 SNEGSKA, per germline (reference sequence). Trimming left V 6 bases short and J 7 bases short, with 12 bases between. CDR3 amino acids: CSALRRSEKLFF. For the CDR3, the DNA is TGCAGTGCCCTGCGAAGGAGTGAAAAACTGTTTTTT.

This clonotype was seen ten or more times. The chain carries TRBV12-3 or TRBV12-4 and TRBJ2-5; perhaps D is TRBD1 or TRBD2 (5 bases each). This CDR3 has 14 residues. Trimming took off 5 bases at V and 6 bases at J, with 16 bases between the two ends. Here the CDR3 reads CASSTLGTGKTQYF. CDR3 nucleotides: TGTGCCAGCAGTACCCTGGGGACGGGTAAGACCCAGTACTTC.

This chain connects TRBV20-1 to TRBJ1-1; TRBD1 matches 7 bases. The CDR3 is 14 residues long. The junction had 3 bases not matched to a gene; V was cut back by 1 base and J by 1 base. Per germline, CDR1 DFQATT and CDR2 SNEGSKA (reference sequence). The CDR3 bases are TGCAGTGCTAGAGTCTGGACAGGGAACACTGAAGCTTTCTTT. It translates to CSARVWTGNTEAFF.